A selection of T cell receptor beta chains follows, all from one sample in a study of CXCR3-negative and CXCR3-positive naive CD8 T cells. After re-calling the 5' RACE reads, TCRdb lists one entry per CDR3 protein, DNA absent. The listing records around 140,000 distinct CDR3 sequences. Input material: naive CXCR3+ CD8+ T cells from blood. Receptors were obtained from a human donor in good health. Some clones in this sample may be carry-over from other donors' samples. The CDR3 runs from the conserved cysteine through the conserved F or W.

v_gene	j_gene	CDR3aa
TRBV20-1	TRBJ1-1	CSPLLWGTGLFTEAFF
TRBV2	TRBJ2-1	CATSRDSSYNEQFF
TRBV29-1	TRBJ1-2	CSVGGGKGYTF
TRBV7-6	TRBJ2-7	CASSATSGGDEQYF
TRBV11-3	TRBJ2-2	CASSSGDGELFF
TRBV19	TRBJ2-2	CASSLRQGNTGELFF
TRBV7-8	TRBJ2-1	CASSFISEASYNEQFF
TRBV11-2	TRBJ2-5	CASNKAPGQEYQETQYF
TRBV23-1	TRBJ1-5	CASEPISDRGDQPQHF
TRBV7-9	TRBJ2-7	CASSFFIGQANFSYEQYF
TRBV3-1	TRBJ2-7	CASSQGTVSYEQYF
TRBV29-1	TRBJ2-7	CSVEGGADRAYEQYF
TRBV20-1	TRBJ2-1	CSARQSLYPEQFF
TRBV28	TRBJ2-1	CASSQGLAGFNEQFF
TRBV4-3	TRBJ1-5	CASSQGRQPSQPQHF
TRBV6-5	TRBJ1-1	CASSYSGRLNTEAFF
TRBV28	TRBJ2-7	CASSFRGVSSYEQYF
TRBV15	TRBJ2-1	CATSRETGGLDNEQFF
TRBV21-1	TRBJ2-1	CASSKAGTVYHEQFF
TRBV5-4	TRBJ2-1	CASSFLGLVSSSLSEQFF
TRBV6-5	TRBJ1-1	CASSVGQGKTEAFF
TRBV4-2	TRBJ1-3	CASSQAMVPRGNTIYF
TRBV20-1	TRBJ2-6	CSAPTNRRSGANVLTF
TRBV7-6	TRBJ2-1	CASSPRDGVGNEQFF
TRBV29-1	TRBJ1-1	CSVGQGDREAFF
TRBV21-1	TRBJ2-7	CASSKGAGARHEQYF
TRBV6-2/TRBV6-3	TRBJ2-1	CASSFTATSYNEQFF
TRBV20-1	TRBJ1-2	CSARKSGFFSGYTF
TRBV4-2	TRBJ1-1	CASSQGTGRAFF
TRBV7-2	TRBJ2-3	CASSLVGGTTDTQYF
TRBV6-6	TRBJ2-1	CASSVTQLAASYNEQFF
TRBV28	TRBJ1-1	CASRETGKGNTEAFF
TRBV21-1	TRBJ1-1	CASSSQPRVQGTNTEAFF
TRBV5-5	TRBJ2-2	CASDQPQGGEPFF
TRBV12-3/TRBV12-4	TRBJ2-1	CASSAMDGHEQFF
TRBV4-2	TRBJ1-3	CASSPGTGFTGNTIYF